This TCR beta chain derives from a study of T cell repertoires in cytomegalovirus infection (dated by TCRdb to about 2019). Study-level background: The peptide stimulations were aimed at well-studied HLA-B-restricted epitopes as well as recently identified HLA-C-restricted CMV epitopes, whose presentation resists viral immunomodulation. Donor HLA type was relevant to the analysis, because carriage of CMV infection together with the matching HLA type was indicated by public TCR beta signatures.

The CDR3 contains 15 residues, cysteine and phenylalanine counted. The CDR3 DNA has 45 bases and is translated from base 1. V is cut back by 5 bases and J by 4 bases, with 2 bases in the junction unmatched. CDR1 SGHDN and CDR2 FVKESK were looked up in the germline V gene. What the authors observed across the whole study: In both this cohort and an independent roughly 330-donor cohort, the cumulative frequency of public TCR beta family members distinguished carriers of CMV infection plus the relevant HLA type. The ex vivo response was dominated by HLA-C-restricted CMV-specific TCR beta clonotypes, and the single most frequent clonotype in two of eight donors was supplied by these HLA-C-restricted clonotypes.

Reads for this sample came from an Illumina HiSeq 1500. In TCRdb, the public reads were trimmed at Q25 with fastp and aligned with MiXCR, with productive beta chains retained. Merged by CDR3 protein, the rows form single entries marked with the most common genes and DNA. This sample has approximately 110,000 distinct CDR3 sequences in its table, and roughly 39% of those were observed once. Roughly 74% of the sample is taken by the ten largest. In light of the paper, this sample's treatment or condition label describes: in vitro stimulation with specific CMV peptide epitopes to enrich CMV-specific T cells. Note on this clonotype: What this receptor recognizes is not known. Base qualities are not at hand, and no much larger clone is one base apart.

The sample was CD8+ T cells from cultured PBMCs, taken from culture after CMV antigen stimulation. The receptor's source is a human donor in good health (CMV status not recorded). Some clones in this sample may be carry-over from other donors' samples. The receptor chain draws on TRBV14 and TRBJ2-3; TRBD2 agrees with 14 junctional bases. The bases read TGTGCCAGCAGCTGGACTAGCGGGGGGTCAGATACGCAGTATTTT. Its protein reads: CASSWTSGGSDTQYF. With the portions outside the CDR3 filled from the reference TRBV14 and TRBJ2-3 genes, the complete variable region becomes EAGVTQFPSHSVIEKGQTVTLRCDPISGHDNLYWYRRVMGKEIKFLLHFVKESKQDESGMPNNRFLAERTGGTYSTLKVQPAELEDSGVYFCASSWTSGGSDTQYFGPGTRLTVL.